One sample yielded the 8 T cell receptor beta chains listed below, sequenced in a study of OX40 agonist ivuxolimab in advanced cancers. This table comes from immunoSEQ multiplex PCR, and its TCRdb copy is limited to in-frame clones, with some not included. In the table there are about 45,000 clones, about nine tenths of which are singletons. The starting material was CD4+ or CD8+ T cells sorted from blood, obtained in a trial of the OX40 agonist ivuxolimab. These receptor sequences come from an adult with an advanced solid tumor such as melanoma, head and neck, liver or kidney cancer.

V gene TRBV4-1 combines with J gene TRBJ2-7; D is perhaps TRBD2 (6 bases). V gave up 4 bases and J gave up 6 bases, with 22 bases separating them. This CDR3 is 16 amino acids long. Germline CDR1 is MGHRA and CDR2 is YSYEKL. This CDR3 is CASSPQRDSRGIEQYF. CDR3 in DNA: TGCGCCAGCAGCCCGCAGAGGGACTCCCGGGGAATCGAGCAGTACTTC.

The rearrangement joins TRBV7-9 to TRBJ2-7; the D gene is possibly TRBD1 (6 bases). The germline V gene has CDR1 SEHNR and CDR2 FQNEAQ (reference sequence). The CDR3 covers 13 residues. Deletions cut 3 bases from V and 2 bases from J, with 8 bases between. The CDR3 spells CASSFAGAYEQYF. As DNA, the CDR3 is TGTGCCAGCAGCTTCGCAGGGGCCTACGAGCAGTACTTC.

DNA of the CDR3: TGTGCCAGCAGCTTAAGACTAGCGGGGGCCGCTAGCACAGATACGCAGTATTTT. Its protein is CASSLRLAGAASTDTQYF. This sequence joins TRBV13 and TRBJ2-3, with 12 bases aligning to TRBD2. Germline V gene sequence: CDR1 PRHDT, CDR2 FYEKMQ (reference sequence). V shed 2 bases and J 0 bases; nucleotides not matched to a gene: 6. This CDR3 has 18 amino acids. Combining the CDR3 with reference TRBV13 and TRBJ2-3 gives the whole variable domain AAGVIQSPRHLIKEKRETATLKCYPIPRHDTVYWYQQGPGQDPQFLISFYEKMQSDKGSIPDRFSAQQFSDYHSELNMSSLELGDSALYFCASSLRLAGAASTDTQYFGPGTRLTVL.

This chain connects TRBV9 to TRBJ2-7; possible D gene TRBD1, 6 bases. Germline lookup yields CDR1 SGDLS and CDR2 YYNGEE. V lost 0 bases to trimming and J lost 4 bases, with 17 bases between them. This CDR3 contains 16 residues. The CDR3 is CASSVEIAPQGYEQYF. DNA for the CDR3: TGTGCCAGCAGCGTAGAAATAGCCCCTCAGGGGTACGAGCAGTACTTC.

The genes are TRBV6-1 and TRBJ1-1; D is undetermined. The CDR3 has 10 amino acids. V gave up 6 bases and J gave up 11 bases, with 10 bases separating them. Germline values: CDR1 MNHNS, CDR2 SASEGT. The chain's CDR3 is CASRPIAAFF. The DNA of the CDR3 is TGTGCCAGCAGACCCATTGCGGCTTTCTTT.

The chain joins TRBV2 to TRBJ2-1; 7 bases line up with TRBD1. The length of the CDR3 is 14 residues. V lost 6 bases, J lost 4 bases, and 6 bases stayed unmatched. Germline-derived CDR1 and CDR2 are SNHLY and FYNNEI. CDR3 in amino acids: CASRIGTAYNEQFF. DNA of the CDR3: TGTGCCAGCAGAATAGGGACAGCATACAATGAGCAGTTCTTC.

This chain connects TRBV6-5 to TRBJ1-2; TRBD1 aligns across 7 bases. The V segment lost 6 bases and the J segment 0 bases; nucleotides outside the gene matches: 4. Germline CDR1 is MNHEY and CDR2 is SVGAGI. The CDR3 covers 14 residues. CDR3 loop: CASRRDSSNYGYTF. CDR3 nucleotide sequence: TGTGCCAGCAGGCGGGACAGTTCTAACTATGGCTACACCTTC.

The chain carries TRBV6-5 and TRBJ2-7; D is unresolved. The CDR3 runs to 14 residues. Per the germline V gene, CDR1 is MNHEY and CDR2 is SVGAGI. V lost 1 base, J lost 0 bases, and 7 bases lay in between. CDR3 residues: CASSYLESSYEQYF. DNA of the CDR3: TGTGCCAGCAGTTACTTGGAGAGCTCCTACGAGCAGTACTTC.